These T cell receptor beta chains were read from a single sample in a study of blood T cell repertoires in COVID-19. Produced via immunoSEQ multiplex PCR; TCRdb's table is partial and in-frame only. Among roughly 240,000 clones listed, approximately 85% were seen once. The specimen was peripheral blood. These receptors were obtained from an elderly woman with COVID-19, enrolled during active disease. The CDR3 runs from the conserved cysteine through the conserved F or W. The D gene is left open where the match is weak. Size is omitted from some rows. Given values are once, few, many or a class for expanded clones.

clone_size: NA
j_call: TRBJ2-3
v_call: TRBV5-1
d_call: TRBD2
cdr3_nt: TGCGCCAGCAGCTTGGGCCTAGCGGGGGTGGATACGCAGTATTTT
cdr3_aa: CASSLGLAGVDTQYF

clone_size: NA
j_call: TRBJ1-3
v_call: TRBV18
d_call: TRBD1
cdr3_nt: TGTGCCAGCTCACCACCTACCGGGACAGGGATCGACACCATATATTTT
cdr3_aa: CASSPPTGTGIDTIYF

clone_size: NA
j_call: TRBJ1-2
v_call: TRBV6-6
d_call: TRBD1
cdr3_nt: TGTGCCAGCACCTCGGGACAGGGGAACTATGGCTACACCTTC
cdr3_aa: CASTSGQGNYGYTF

clone_size: NA
j_call: TRBJ1-3
v_call: TRBV7-2
d_call: NA
cdr3_nt: TGTGCCAGCAGCTTCGGGGGTTCTGGAAACACCATATATTTT
cdr3_aa: CASSFGGSGNTIYF

clone_size: NA
j_call: TRBJ1-6
v_call: TRBV2
d_call: NA
cdr3_nt: TGTGCCAGCAGTGAAATGGCAGGTTATTCACCCCTCCACTTT
cdr3_aa: CASSEMAGYSPLHF

clone_size: NA
j_call: TRBJ1-1
v_call: TRBV11-2
d_call: NA
cdr3_nt: TGTGCCAGCGGGGGACAAACGAACACTGAAGCTTTCTTT
cdr3_aa: CASGGQTNTEAFF

clone_size: NA
j_call: TRBJ1-3
v_call: TRBV4-1
d_call: NA
cdr3_nt: TGCGCCAGCAGCCAAGAGATGGACATCTCTGGAAACACCATATATTTT
cdr3_aa: CASSQEMDISGNTIYF

clone_size: NA
j_call: TRBJ2-3
v_call: TRBV18
d_call: NA
cdr3_nt: TGTGCCAGCTCATTCCAACAGGGAGTCGGCACAGATACGCAGTATTTT
cdr3_aa: CASSFQQGVGTDTQYF

clone_size: once
j_call: TRBJ1-1
v_call: TRBV3-1/TRBV3-2
d_call: NA
cdr3_nt: TGTGCCACCACAAGATTTCAGGGGAGGGGGAACACTGAAGCTTTCTTT
cdr3_aa: CATTRFQGRGNTEAFF

clone_size: once
j_call: TRBJ1-4
v_call: TRBV5-1
d_call: TRBD1
cdr3_nt: TGCGCCAGCAGGGAAGGACAGGGAGGGGAAAAACTGTTTTTT
cdr3_aa: CASREGQGGEKLFF

clone_size: few
j_call: TRBJ1-2
v_call: TRBV21-1
d_call: NA
cdr3_nt: TGTGCCAGCAACTTCTCCCCCCGTATACTAGGATATGGCTACACCTTC
cdr3_aa: CASNFSPRILGYGYTF

clone_size: NA
j_call: TRBJ2-1
v_call: TRBV4-2
d_call: TRBD2
cdr3_nt: TGTGCCAGCAGCGCGGCTAGCGGGGTCTACAATGAGCAGTTCTTC
cdr3_aa: CASSAASGVYNEQFF

clone_size: NA
j_call: TRBJ1-1
v_call: TRBV28
d_call: TRBD1
cdr3_nt: TGTGCCAGCAGTTGGACAGGGAAAAACACTGAAGCTTTCTTT
cdr3_aa: CASSWTGKNTEAFF

clone_size: NA
j_call: TRBJ2-5
v_call: TRBV27
d_call: TRBD2
cdr3_nt: TGTGCCAGCAGTTTATCACTAGCGGGGCGACAAGAGACCCAGTACTTC
cdr3_aa: CASSLSLAGRQETQYF

clone_size: NA
j_call: TRBJ1-4
v_call: TRBV3-1/TRBV3-2
d_call: NA
cdr3_nt: TGTGCCAGCAGGTTACAGGGAGATGAAAAACTGTTTTTT
cdr3_aa: CASRLQGDEKLFF